Here is one T cell receptor (beta chain) with its context. Its antigen specificity is not known. Per-base quality was not reported, and no clone a single base away is much larger than it. The library was obtained by the immunoSEQ multiplex PCR assay. For the multiplex PCR, a mixture combining 60 forward primers for TCR Vbeta segments and 13 reverse primers for TCR Jbeta segments was used. The CDR3 region of rearranged TCR beta genes was amplified from genomic DNA by a multiplex PCR assay. The amplified TCR beta libraries were sequenced on the Illumina HiSeq System as 87-base-pair reads. Per the authors' processing: A later analysis counted approximately 76 million unique TCR beta chains across the 650 to 700 repertoires, and roughly 9.9 million of these chains were shared by at least two donors. Raw reads were error-corrected and collapsed into unique sequences with a nearest-neighbor algorithm that merged closely related sequences to remove PCR and sequencing errors. CDR3 sequences were aligned to IMGT reference sequences to assign V, D and J gene segments. For a sequence to be retained, a match of at least six nucleotides was required to both a V gene segment and a J gene segment. Rearrangements were classified as productive when the CDR3 lacked stop codons and remained in frame with V and J, and all other rearrangements were classified as non-productive. Following IMGT convention, CDR3 was defined as the stretch from the second conserved V-encoded cysteine to the conserved J-encoded phenylalanine. In an earlier analysis of roughly 610 of the donors, sequences lacking an unambiguous match to a single V gene segment were excluded. In an earlier analysis of 587 of the donors, a V segment was called functional when productive rearrangements were above 56.7%, and segregating when the standard deviation between donors exceeded 5%. A statistical classification framework was built for diagnosing cytomegalovirus status from the catalog of TCR beta chain sequences. A later analysis assigned V and J genes by comparing TCR nucleotide sequences with IMGT/GENE-DB human TR gene sequences. In a later analysis, CDR3 sequences and most-parsimonious VDJ recombination scenarios were assigned using the TCRdist pipeline. In a later analysis, every TCR beta chain was defined by the combination of its CDR3 amino acid sequence and its V-gene family, and reads without a unique V-gene family were dropped. As a way to deal with suspected cross-contamination and a sequencing artifact, a later analysis dropped roughly 600 nucleotide sequences that were highly shared and had low generation probability. For each public chain, a later analysis derived a clonal expansion index from normalized ranks of inferred template counts within each repertoire. A later analysis computed generation probabilities with a VDJ recombination model fitted to out-of-frame rearrangements, and checked the results against IGoR. In a later analysis, hypergeometric tests were used to score TCR-TCR, TCR-HLA and TCR-CMV co-occurrence, with a repertoire-size bias correction applied to TCR pairs. In a later analysis, false discovery rates were estimated by permuting HLA or CMV assignments 20 times. In a later analysis, co-occurring TCRs were grouped with DBSCAN, and TCRdist sequence similarity was added when clustering was performed within HLA-allele-positive subsets. Co-occurrence clustering excluded repertoires with fewer than 30,000 or more than 120,000 public chains, plus five with anomalous nucleotide sharing. Sourced from immuneACCESS, this table was stored by TCRdb with only in-frame sequences that have V and J called. A share of the clones is absent; for the studies checked, an unresolved V gene accounts for under half, and the remainder has no known explanation. Clonal size and the V and J genes are those of that table, whereas D and trimming came from the DNA. Across this sample there are around 200,000 clones, with about four fifths seen only once. In total, the top ten clones hold more than 1.5% of the sample.

The CDR3 contains 16 residues, cysteine and phenylalanine counted. Only the CDR3 DNA is retained, 48 bases long and in frame from the first base. The germline V gene specifies SGHTA as CDR1 and FQGNSA as CDR2. At the junction V is shortened by 7 bases and J by 2 bases; bases outside the gene matches: 9. This sample is part of a study of cytomegalovirus exposure and HLA in healthy donors (dated by TCRdb to 2017 to 2019). In the study overall: An earlier analysis of 587 of the donors reported approximately 270 Gb of sequence data and 117 million unique TCR beta sequences from roughly 200 million T cells. An early release covering roughly 600 HLA-typed donors comprised 300 to 350 gigabases of sequencing data and some 79 million unique TCR sequences. The genetic ancestry cluster associated with self-reported Caucasian donors included roughly four fifths of the 398 genotyped donors. The aim of the study was to test whether cataloging public T cell receptors could identify signatures of past pathogen exposure. The T cell repertoires of some 700 subjects were profiled by immunosequencing and related to cytomegalovirus serostatus. In addition to the first cohort of hundreds of subjects, a separate validation cohort of over 90 different subjects was used. To predict cytomegalovirus infection status, the study combined high-throughput TCR immunosequencing, statistical association of individual TCRs with disease status, and machine learning. A later analysis re-analyzed previously published TCR beta repertoires from 500 to 700 donors and added high-resolution HLA genotyping to study TCR occurrence patterns. Rather than using new phenotypic data, the later analysis identified candidate immune exposures from TCR beta sequences and from how often those sequences occurred across donors. An earlier analysis of some 500 of the donors used high-throughput TCR beta sequencing to judge whether each TCR beta V gene segment behaved as functional or pseudogenic. Alongside the repertoire data, information on donor age, sex, ethnicity and CMV serostatus was compiled. In a later genetic analysis, genome-wide SNP genotypes for about three fifths of the roughly 670 donors were used, and that subset was treated as a discovery cohort. All discovery cohort repertoires had been generated on a single sequencing platform. HLA typing included class I and class II loci at four-digit resolution. The number of typed donors differed by locus: roughly 620-640 for A, B, C, DRB1 and DQB1; some 500 for DQA1; approximately 600 for DPA1; and about 450 for DPB1. Roughly 5 DR-DQ haplotypes were treated as single units for association and clustering because of strong linkage in the cohort. Among about 400 genotyped donors of the cohort, an average of around 220,000 unique TCR beta nucleotide sequences was sequenced per donor, of which about 19% were non-productive. The paper as a whole reports these results and caveats: Over 15 rarely observed V segments, including chromosome 9 orphons, were excluded from the earlier analysis of about 610 of the donors because counts were too low. For the cohort, immune exposure information was limited to CMV serostatus. Sequencing depth was assumed to be roughly uniform across donors in the presence/absence analyses, though that assumption may not hold. A later analysis associated 17,000 or so TCR beta sequences with specific HLA alleles at a false discovery rate of 0.05. In the study, around 160 TCR beta chains were listed as associated with cytomegalovirus. A further reported finding was that TCR beta sequences accurately predicted the HLA-A and HLA-B alleles for most subjects in the first cohort. Most TCR sequences were observed very rarely across donors, whereas some public TCRs were present in many individuals. The classifier was reported to diagnose cytomegalovirus status with high specificity and sensitivity in both the original cohort and the validation cohort. Compared with the roughly 600-donor mean, donors in an Asian-associated ancestry cluster had fewer N-insertions in productive TCRs, according to a later genetic analysis. An association between a missense DCLRE1C variant and V-gene and J-gene trimming of TCR beta chains was found in a later genetic analysis and replicated in an independent cohort. Most CMV-associated TCR beta chains appeared to be HLA-restricted in a later analysis, and the HLA associations seemed to be driven largely by CMV exposure. Linkage disequilibrium might explain the correlated functional status among segregating V segments, but an unknown experimental factor could not be excluded. A cluster of highly shared sequence variants was judged likely to represent a technical artifact of the sequencing pipeline. When HLA alleles, especially DR and DQ, strongly co-occurred, attributing TCR associations to individual alleles was difficult. This cohort had only TCR beta chains sequenced, and the lack of alpha or paired-chain data limited which features could be detected. A later analysis found that HLA-associated TCR beta chains were more clonally expanded and had lower generation probabilities than equally common non-associated chains. An earlier analysis of around 540 of the donors showed that most TCR beta V segments appeared in productive rearrangements either about 87% or about 30% of the time, which broadly matched IMGT annotations. In vitro tests confirmed that a few of the cytomegalovirus-associated TCR beta chains recognize cytomegalovirus antigens. Some IMGT-functional V segments, including TRBV6-2 and TRBV6-3, could not be distinguished by the 87-base-pair reads and were therefore excluded. Because some donors lacked HLA typing at each locus, the association tests relied only on the typed subset. The authors suggested that the approach could potentially be extended to other disease states and immunological phenotypes. According to a later analysis, TCR association rates differed among HLA loci, with DRB1 alleles showing the most associated TCRs and HLA-C alleles showing the fewest. In a later analysis, several top co-occurrence clusters were reported to appear linked to parvovirus B19, influenza, CMV and Epstein-Barr virus.

The cohort comprised some 700 healthy bone marrow donors. At the time of sampling, all cohort members were nominally healthy, though unrecorded immune exposures were likely present. The donor was CMV seronegative and was included in the group of around 320 seronegative cohort members. A peripheral blood sample was collected from each donor, and TCR beta sequencing was performed on peripheral blood mononuclear cells. Genomic DNA was extracted from the blood cell samples with the Qiagen DNeasy Blood Extraction Kit. The sequence derives from a man in his fifties or sixties in good health and CMV-seronegative. This chain is built from TRBV7-2 and TRBJ2-1; 9 junctional bases match TRBD2. The sequenced material came from PBMCs. The sequence in DNA is TGTGCCAGCACCTCTAGTGTAGCGGGAGCCTACAATGAGCAGTTCTTC. This sequence encodes CASTSSVAGAYNEQFF.